The 29 T cell receptor beta chains presented below share a single source sample, sequenced in a study of blood T cells in healthy people across ages. Then a second PCR, running about 6 to 11 cycles, was carried out with a sample-barcoded 5' primer and a J-beta primer mix. Each CDR3 protein gets one entry after TCRdb re-called the 5' RACE reads with MiXCR. The table lists about 780,000 distinct CDR3 sequences, about 45% of them singletons. The specimen was blood. The source of these receptors is a man older than 75 in good health.

This clonotype has a handful of counts. The chain has TRBV13 and TRBJ2-5; 12 bases map to TRBD1. V shed 3 bases and J 3 bases; nucleotides not matched to a gene: 2. From germline, CDR1 is PRHDT and CDR2 FYEKMQ (reference sequence). There are 15 residues in the CDR3. CDR3 sequence: CASSLGQGAEETQYF. CDR3 in DNA: TGTGCCAGCAGCTTGGGACAGGGGGCTGAAGAGACCCAGTACTTC.

V gene TRBV13 combines with J gene TRBJ2-5, with no clear D. CDR3 length equals 15 residues. V was clipped by 5 bases and J by 1 base, with 14 bases between them. CDR1 and CDR2 from the germline V gene are PRHDT and FYEKMQ (reference sequence). In DNA form, the CDR3 reads TGTGCCAGCAGCCAGCTTGCAAGTTTCCAAGAGACCCAGTACTTC. This encodes CASSQLASFQETQYF.

The rearrangement links TRBV5-1 to TRBJ1-5; 7 bases agree with TRBD1. The V and J ends lost 2 bases and 7 bases, in that order; junction bases with no gene match: 9. The CDR3 consists of 15 residues. CDR1 and CDR2 from the germline V gene are SGHRS and YFSETQ. The CDR3 reads CASSLTTGVEQPQHF. The CDR3 nucleotides read TGCGCCAGCAGCTTAACTACAGGGGTGGAACAGCCCCAGCATTTT.

This rearrangement joins TRBV7-9 to TRBJ2-5, with 12 bases identical to TRBD2. From germline, CDR1 is SEHNR and CDR2 FQNEAQ (reference sequence). This CDR3 is 18 amino acids long. With V trimmed by 11 bases and J by 5 bases, 21 bases remained unmatched. For the CDR3, the DNA is TGTGCCGTCAACCAACAGGGTACTAGCGGGAGGTCCACGGAGACCCAGTACTTC. Its translation is CAVNQQGTSGRSTETQYF. The full variable domain, rest sourced from reference TRBV7-9 and TRBJ2-5, is DTGVSQNPRHKITKRGQNVTFRCDPISEHNRLYWYRQTLGQGPEFLTYFQNEAQLEKSRLLSDRFSAERPKGSFSTLEIQRTEQGDSAMYLCAVNQQGTSGRSTETQYFGPGTRLLVL.

The chain employs TRBV29-1 and TRBJ2-1; D is unclear. CDR1 is SQVTM, CDR2 ANQGSEA, per germline. Trimming stripped 1 base from V and 5 bases from J, with 9 bases between. There are 13 residues in the CDR3. The CDR3 DNA reads TGCAGCGTTGAAGTAGCCGGAAACAATGAGCAGTTCTTC. Translating it yields CSVEVAGNNEQFF.

This clonotype came up once. This chain links TRBV4-3 with TRBJ2-3, with D tentatively TRBD1 (6 bases). Germline assignment: CDR1 LGHNA and CDR2 YSLEER. Deletions cut 0 bases from V and 13 bases from J, with 14 bases between. There are 13 residues in the CDR3. As DNA, the CDR3 is TGCGCCAGCAGCCAAGAAGGGGACACCGCTAAGTATTTT. Protein: CASSQEGDTAKYF.

The CDR3 coding sequence is TGTGCCAGCAGCCAAGATTGGGCGACAGGGCTCGGGACCCAGTACTTC. Translation gives CASSQDWATGLGTQYF. V gene TRBV14 combines with J gene TRBJ2-5, with 7 bases lining up with TRBD1. The CDR3 sequence is 16 residues long. V lost 0 bases and J lost 7; bases outside the gene matches: 11. Germline loops: CDR1 SGHDN, CDR2 FVKESK.

This clonotype was counted a single time. The rearrangement joins TRBV28 to TRBJ2-7; 11 bases align to TRBD2. The ends lost 6 bases at V and 3 bases at J; junction bases unmatched: 4. The CDR3 covers 14 residues. Per germline, CDR1 MDHEN and CDR2 SYDVKM. CDR3 nucleotides: TGTGCCAGCAGGTTACTAGCGGGAGTCTACGAGCAGTACTTC. Translating it yields CASRLLAGVYEQYF.

V usage is TRBV12-3 or TRBV12-4 and J usage is TRBJ1-1; maybe TRBD1 (5 bases). V lost 6 bases to trimming and J lost 4 bases, with 15 bases between them. The CDR3 totals 14 residues. Here the CDR3 reads CASSLERGATEAFF. The CDR3 DNA reads TGTGCCAGCAGCCTGGAGAGAGGGGCCACTGAAGCTTTCTTT.

The V gene is TRBV27, the J gene TRBJ2-7, with TRBD2 as a possible D gene (5 bases). This CDR3 is 13 amino acids long. The germline V and J ends were trimmed by 10 bases and 2 bases, with 15 bases remaining between them. CDR1 is MNHEY and CDR2 is SMNVEV in the germline V gene (reference sequence). The CDR3 region is CATKGSYPYEQYF. CDR3 DNA sequence: TGTGCCACCAAAGGGAGCTACCCCTACGAGCAGTACTTC.

This clonotype was observed once. The chain combines TRBV7-9 with TRBJ2-1; 7 bases line up with TRBD2. Germline CDR1 SEHNR, CDR2 FQNEAQ (reference sequence). The length of the CDR3 is 16 residues. J was trimmed by 4 bases and V by 5 bases; bases with no gene match: 11. The CDR3 is CASSIVGASGYNEQFF. CDR3 coding DNA: TGTGCCAGCAGCATTGTAGGGGCTAGCGGTTACAATGAGCAGTTCTTC.

This clonotype has ten or more counts. The chain joins TRBV20-1 to TRBJ2-1; 10 bases align to TRBD2. Trimming at V came to 6 bases and at J to 0 bases, leaving 23 bases not matched to a gene. CDR1 and CDR2 from the germline V gene are DFQATT and SNEGSKA (reference sequence). The CDR3 runs to 21 residues. Here the CDR3 DNA reads TGCAGTGCCAGGGTTTTAGGGCAGAGCTTTGCTAGCGGGAGCTCCTACAATGAGCAGTTCTTC. This sequence encodes CSARVLGQSFASGSSYNEQFF.

On this clonotype: This clone may be a read error of a much larger clone one base away. V gene TRBV12-3 or TRBV12-4 combines with J gene TRBJ2-2; no clear D. Trimming took off 11 bases at V and 1 base at J, with 5 bases between the two ends. The CDR3 spans 11 residues. CDR3 residues: CAGGNTGELFF. The CDR3 DNA follows: TGTGCCGGCGGGAACACCGGGGAGCTGTTTTTT.

The J gene is TRBJ2-3, the V gene TRBV19, with D perhaps TRBD1 or TRBD2 (9 bases each). The germline V gene encodes CDR1 LNHDA and CDR2 SQIVND (reference sequence). Trimming took off 6 bases at V and 3 bases at J, with 31 bases between the two ends. This CDR3 comprises 20 residues. CDR3 residues: CASRERGQGRAGGRTDTQYF. As DNA, the CDR3 is TGTGCCAGTAGGGAGCGGGGACAGGGTCGAGCGGGAGGAAGAACAGATACGCAGTATTTT.

A note on this clonotype: Given a much more abundant clone one base away, this may be a read error. This sequence joins TRBV28 and TRBJ1-1, with TRBD1 as a possible D gene (5 bases). Looked up from germline, CDR1 is MDHEN and CDR2 is SYDVKM. V was pared by 4 bases and J by 5 bases, with 8 bases between. CDR3 size: 12 residues. The chain's CDR3 is CASSWGVTEAFF. The CDR3 DNA reads as TGTGCCAGCAGTTGGGGGGTGACTGAAGCTTTCTTT. Complete variable domain (other parts from reference TRBV28 and TRBJ1-1): DVKVTQSSRYLVKRTGEKVFLECVQDMDHENMFWYRQDPGLGLRLIYFSYDVKMKEKGDIPEGYSVSREKKERFSLILESASTNQTSMYLCASSWGVTEAFFGQGTRLTVV.

This clonotype showed up just a few times. The chain carries TRBV19 and TRBJ1-5, with 7 bases identical to TRBD1. From germline, CDR1 is LNHDA and CDR2 SQIVND (reference sequence). The V gene end was trimmed by 10 bases and the J gene end by 0 bases; junction bases not matched to a gene: 6. The CDR3 length is 14 residues. CDR3 residues: CATSDRSSNQPQHF. The CDR3 DNA reads TGTGCCACTTCGGACAGGAGTAGCAATCAGCCCCAGCATTTT.

The genes are TRBV11-2 and TRBJ1-6; D is perhaps TRBD1 (6 bases). CDR3 size: 16 residues. With 5 bases removed from V and 0 bases from J, the gap between germline ends came to 11 bases. Per germline, CDR1 SGHAT and CDR2 FQNNGV. CDR3 protein: CASSRRGSSYNSPLHF. In DNA form, the CDR3 reads TGTGCCAGCAGCCGGAGGGGGAGCTCCTATAATTCACCCCTCCACTTT.

CDR3 in DNA: TGCAGTGCTAGAGGGGGGGATAAGCCCCAGCATTTT. It codes for CSARGGDKPQHF. The chain employs TRBV20-1 and TRBJ1-5, with TRBD1 as a possible D gene (5 bases). This CDR3 contains 12 residues. Trimming left V 1 base short and J 8 bases short, with 9 bases between. CDR1 DFQATT and CDR2 SNEGSKA come from the germline V gene (reference sequence).

V usage is TRBV27 and J usage is TRBJ2-1; TRBD2 matches at 9 bases. There are 15 residues in the CDR3. The trim removed 11 bases at V and 7 bases at J, leaving 15 bases unmatched. Germline V gives CDR1 MNHEY, CDR2 SMNVEV (reference sequence). The CDR3 loop is CASRPSAGGPNEQFF. The CDR3, as DNA: TGTGCCTCTCGTCCTAGTGCGGGAGGGCCAAATGAGCAGTTCTTC.

This clonotype has just a few counts. J is TRBJ2-2 and V is TRBV28; D unresolved. The V end lost 2 bases, the J end lost 0 bases, and 7 bases lay between the germline ends. From germline, CDR1 is MDHEN and CDR2 SYDVKM. This CDR3 is built from 15 residues. The CDR3 bases are TGTGCCAGCAGTTTAAGGCAGGCGAACACCGGGGAGCTGTTTTTT. It encodes CASSLRQANTGELFF.

This rearrangement joins TRBV4-3 to TRBJ2-5, with 7 bases lining up with TRBD1. The CDR3 totals 18 residues. The V segment lost 0 bases and the J segment 0 bases; nucleotides outside the gene matches: 10. The V gene's germline CDR1 is LGHNA and CDR2 YSLEER. CDR3: CASSQEKTGSLYQETQYF. For the CDR3, the DNA is TGCGCCAGCAGCCAAGAGAAGACAGGGTCCCTGTACCAAGAGACCCAGTACTTC.

The chain employs TRBV11-1 and TRBJ2-5; TRBD1 aligns across 7 bases. Germline V gene data show CDR1 as SGHAT and CDR2 as FQDESV (reference sequence). Trimming took 5 bases from V and 4 from J; bases not matched to a gene: 10. The CDR3 totals 15 residues. The CDR3 coding sequence is TGTGCCAGCAGCAAAAGCAAAACAGGGGTAGAGACCCAGTACTTC. Its translation is CASSKSKTGVETQYF.

This clonotype was detected a few times. The chain is built from TRBV7-9 and TRBJ2-7; 13 bases align to TRBD2. Germline CDR1 SEHNR, CDR2 FQNEAQ (reference sequence). The V segment lost 4 bases and the J segment 3 bases; nucleotides outside the gene matches: 6. This CDR3 region has 16 residues. This CDR3 reads CASSSQWTSGSYEQYF. The CDR3 bases are TGTGCCAGCAGCTCACAATGGACTAGCGGGAGCTACGAGCAGTACTTC.

This clonotype was detected a few times. The rearrangement joins TRBV6-1 to TRBJ2-5; TRBD2 aligns across 8 bases. The CDR3 is 19 amino acids. Germline assignment: CDR1 MNHNS and CDR2 SASEGT. Trimming took 2 bases from V and 4 from J; bases not matched to a gene: 18. CDR3 coding DNA: TGTGCCAGCAGTGAAACGGCGGAAGGAGCGGGACTAGTGGGAGAGACCCAGTACTTC. Translating it yields CASSETAEGAGLVGETQYF.

V is TRBV24-1 and J is TRBJ2-5, with TRBD2 matching 9 bases. The junction had 20 bases not matched to a gene; V was cut back by 5 bases and J by 11 bases. Per germline, CDR1 KGHDR and CDR2 SFDVKD. This CDR3 comprises 17 residues. The CDR3 spells CATSGGSGSGGYNEQYF. The CDR3 DNA follows: TGTGCCACCAGTGGTGGTAGCGGGAGCGGGGGGTACAATGAGCAGTACTTC.

The genes are TRBV7-9 and TRBJ1-2; possibly TRBD1 for D (5 bases). The V gene lost 5 bases and the J gene lost 9 bases, with 16 bases spanning the gap. CDR3 length equals 13 residues. Germline V CDR1 and CDR2: SEHNR, FQNEAQ (reference sequence). CDR3 coding DNA: TGTGCCAGCAGCCCCACGACAGAATATAGCTACACCTTC. Amino acid sequence: CASSPTTEYSYTF.

The chain employs TRBV5-6 and TRBJ2-3; D is undetermined. CDR1 SGHDT and CDR2 YYEEEE come from the germline V gene. The CDR3 is made up of 16 amino acids. V gave up 4 bases and J gave up 4 bases, with 19 bases separating them. CDR3 loop: CASSRDFDRVSDTQYF. DNA for the CDR3: TGTGCCAGCAGCCGAGATTTTGATCGGGTCTCAGATACGCAGTATTTT.

In its sample, this clonotype was seen once. A much larger clone differs from this one at a single base, so this may be a read error. DNA of the CDR3: TGCAGTGCCGCCCTAGGGGACCAAGAGACCCAGTACTTC. It yields the protein CSAALGDQETQYF. The chain uses TRBV20-1 and TRBJ2-5; possible D gene TRBD1, 5 bases. Deletions cut 6 bases from V and 0 bases from J, with 11 bases between. Germline values: CDR1 DFQATT, CDR2 SNEGSKA (reference sequence). This CDR3 has 13 amino acids.

In regard to this clonotype: The junction shows a germline mismatch at one end, possibly a read error. V and J are TRBV2 and TRBJ2-7, with 7 bases identical to TRBD1. The germline V gene has CDR1 SNHLY and CDR2 FYNNEI. The CDR3 has 15 amino acids. CDR3 residues: CANSVGQALVGEQYF. In nucleotides, the CDR3 is TGTGCCAACAGTGTAGGACAGGCCCTCGTGGGTGAGCAGTACTTC.